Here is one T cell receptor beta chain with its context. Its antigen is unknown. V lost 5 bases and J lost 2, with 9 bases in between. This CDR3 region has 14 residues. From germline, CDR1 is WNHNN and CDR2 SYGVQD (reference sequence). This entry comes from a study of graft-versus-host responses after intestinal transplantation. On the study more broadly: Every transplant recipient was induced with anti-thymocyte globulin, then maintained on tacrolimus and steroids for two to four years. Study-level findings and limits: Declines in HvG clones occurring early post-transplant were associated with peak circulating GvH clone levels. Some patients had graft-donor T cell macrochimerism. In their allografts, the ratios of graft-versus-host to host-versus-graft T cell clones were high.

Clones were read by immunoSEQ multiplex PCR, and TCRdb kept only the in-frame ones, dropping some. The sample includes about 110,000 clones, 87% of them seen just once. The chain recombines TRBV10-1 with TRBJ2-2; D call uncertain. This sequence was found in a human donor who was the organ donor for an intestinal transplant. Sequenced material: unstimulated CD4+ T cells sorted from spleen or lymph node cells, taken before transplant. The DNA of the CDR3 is TGCGCCAGCAGTCAGCAGGCAAACACCGGGGAGCTGTTTTTT. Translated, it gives CASSQQANTGELFF.